This T cell receptor (beta chain) was captured in a study of T cell responses to AZD1222 COVID-19 vaccine. The ends lost 5 bases at V and 6 bases at J; junction bases unmatched: 4. Germline assignment: CDR1 SGHNT and CDR2 YENEEA. The CDR3 has 14 amino acids. General study results and limits: Baseline testing showed seropositivity in only a handful of AZD1222 recipients. Repertoires were collected only later (after the peak T cell response had occurred). White British people made up most donors, females outnumbered males, and clonal diversity was possibly underestimated.

Produced via immunoSEQ multiplex PCR; TCRdb's table is partial and in-frame only. The sample lists some 170,000 clones; 75% to 90% were seen once. A word on this clone: The antigen remains undetermined.

The specimen was peripheral blood, collected 28 days after the second dose of the MenACWY control vaccine. The source is an adult who received the MenACWY meningococcal vaccine as a control. The rearrangement joins TRBV11-3 to TRBJ2-1, with TRBD2 identical over 10 bases. CDR3 sequence (DNA): TGTGCCAGCAGCCATAGCGGGAGGATCAATGAGCAGTTCTTC. This translates into CASSHSGRINEQFF. The variable domain in full, with the rest retrieved from reference TRBV11-3 and TRBJ2-1, is EAGVVQSPRYKIIEKKQPVAFWCNPISGHNTLYWYLQNLGQGPELLIRYENEEAVDDSQLPKDRFSAERLKGVDSTLKIQPAELGDSAVYLCASSHSGRINEQFFGPGTRLTVL.